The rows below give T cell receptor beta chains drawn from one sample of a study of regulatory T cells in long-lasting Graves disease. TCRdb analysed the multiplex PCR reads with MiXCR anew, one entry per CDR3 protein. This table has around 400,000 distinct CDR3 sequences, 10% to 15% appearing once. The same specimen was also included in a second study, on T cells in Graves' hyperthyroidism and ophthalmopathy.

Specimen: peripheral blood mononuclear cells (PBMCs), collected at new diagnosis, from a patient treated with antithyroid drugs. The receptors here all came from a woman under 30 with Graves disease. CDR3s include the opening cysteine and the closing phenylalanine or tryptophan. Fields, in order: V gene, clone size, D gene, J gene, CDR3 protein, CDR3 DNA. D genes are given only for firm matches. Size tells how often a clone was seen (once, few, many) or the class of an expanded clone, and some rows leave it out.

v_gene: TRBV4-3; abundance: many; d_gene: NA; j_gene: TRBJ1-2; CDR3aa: CASSQADYSNANYGYTF; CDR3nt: TGCGCCAGCAGCCAAGCCGACTATTCAAACGCTAACTATGGCTACACCTTC
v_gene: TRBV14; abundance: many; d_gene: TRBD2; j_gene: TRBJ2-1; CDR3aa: CASSQGTSSYNEQFF; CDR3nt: TGTGCCAGCAGCCAAGGGACTAGCTCCTACAATGAGCAGTTCTTC
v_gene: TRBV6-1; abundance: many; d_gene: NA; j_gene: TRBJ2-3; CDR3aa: CASSQGGTSTDTQYF; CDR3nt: TGTGCCAGCAGTCAAGGGGGGACTAGCACAGATACGCAGTATTTT
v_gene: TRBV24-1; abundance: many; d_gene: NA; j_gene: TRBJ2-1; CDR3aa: CATSDPTGGSYNEQFF; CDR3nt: TGTGCCACCAGTGACCCGACAGGAGGCTCCTACAATGAGCAGTTCTTC
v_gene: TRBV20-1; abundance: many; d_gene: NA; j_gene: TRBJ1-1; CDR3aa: CSASLRKANTEAFF; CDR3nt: TGCAGTGCTAGTCTTCGGAAAGCGAACACTGAAGCTTTCTTT
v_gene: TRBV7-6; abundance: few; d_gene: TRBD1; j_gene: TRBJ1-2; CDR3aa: CASSRGQGGFGYTF; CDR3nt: TGTGCCAGCAGCCGCGGACAGGGGGGGTTTGGCTACACCTTC
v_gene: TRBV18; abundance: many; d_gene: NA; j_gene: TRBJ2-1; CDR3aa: CASSPRGSASYNEQFF; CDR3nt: TGTGCCAGCTCTCCCCGGGGGAGTGCTTCCTACAATGAGCAGTTCTTC
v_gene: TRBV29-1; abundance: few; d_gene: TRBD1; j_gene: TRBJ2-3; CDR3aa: CSVEQGADTTQYF; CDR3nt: TGCAGCGTTGAACAGGGGGCCGATACTACGCAGTATTTT
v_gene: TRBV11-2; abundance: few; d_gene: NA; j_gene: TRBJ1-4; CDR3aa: CASSNTRGTNEKLFF; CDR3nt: TGTGCCAGCAGCAACACACGGGGAACTAATGAAAAACTGTTTTTT
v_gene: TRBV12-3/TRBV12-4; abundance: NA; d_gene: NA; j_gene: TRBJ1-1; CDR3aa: CAGSLCVTGSAFF; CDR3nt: TGTGCCGGCAGTTTATGCGTGACAGGTTCAGCTTTCTTT
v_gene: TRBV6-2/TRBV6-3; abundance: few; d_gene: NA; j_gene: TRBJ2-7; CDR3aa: CASGTLESYEQYF; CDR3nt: TGTGCCAGCGGAACCCTAGAGTCCTACGAGCAGTACTTC
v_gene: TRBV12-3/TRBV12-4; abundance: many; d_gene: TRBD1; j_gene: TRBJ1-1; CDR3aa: CASREGTGGVWKTEAFF; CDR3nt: TGTGCCAGCAGGGAAGGGACAGGGGGGGTTTGGAAGACTGAAGCTTTCTTT
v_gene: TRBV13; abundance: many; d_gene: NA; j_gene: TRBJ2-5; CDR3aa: CASSRVADGTQYF; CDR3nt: TGTGCCAGCAGCCGGGTCGCTGATGGGACCCAGTACTTC
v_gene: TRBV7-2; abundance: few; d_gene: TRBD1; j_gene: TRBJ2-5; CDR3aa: CASSSGTGVSETQYF; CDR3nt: TGTGCCAGCAGCTCCGGGACAGGGGTGTCGGAGACCCAGTACTTC
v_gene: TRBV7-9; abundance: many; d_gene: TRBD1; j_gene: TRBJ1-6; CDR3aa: CASSLVRGHSPLHF; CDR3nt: TGTGCCAGCAGCTTAGTAAGGGGGCATTCACCCCTCCACTTT
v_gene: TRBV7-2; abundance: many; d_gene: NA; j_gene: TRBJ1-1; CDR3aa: CASSFRGGTTEAFF; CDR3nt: TGTGCCAGCAGCTTCCGAGGGGGTACGACTGAAGCTTTCTTT
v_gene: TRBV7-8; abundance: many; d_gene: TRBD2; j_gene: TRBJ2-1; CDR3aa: CASSLAAGGQNSYNEQFF; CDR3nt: TGTGCCAGCAGCTTAGCGGCGGGGGGGCAGAACTCCTACAATGAGCAGTTCTTC
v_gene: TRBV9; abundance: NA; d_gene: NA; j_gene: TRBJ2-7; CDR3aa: CASSGPPGYEQYF; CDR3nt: TGTGCCAGCAGCGGACCGCCGGGTTACGAGCAGTACTTC
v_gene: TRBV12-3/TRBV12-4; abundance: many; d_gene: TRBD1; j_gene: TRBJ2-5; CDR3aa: CASSRPRTGEAETQYF; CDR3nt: TGTGCCAGCAGCCGTCCTAGGACAGGCGAGGCGGAGACCCAGTACTTC
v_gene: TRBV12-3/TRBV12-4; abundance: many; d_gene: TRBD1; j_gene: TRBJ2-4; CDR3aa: CASSFRGGYAKNIQYF; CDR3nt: TGTGCCAGCAGTTTCAGAGGGGGCTACGCCAAAAACATTCAGTACTTC
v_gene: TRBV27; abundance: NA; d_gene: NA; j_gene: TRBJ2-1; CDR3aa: CASSLRLAVYNEQFF; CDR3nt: TGTGCCAGCAGTTTACGTTTAGCGGTTTACAATGAGCAGTTCTTC
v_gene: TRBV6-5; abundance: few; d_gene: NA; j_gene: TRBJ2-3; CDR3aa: CASSYSIADTRYF; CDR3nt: TGTGCCAGCAGTTACTCGATCGCAGATACGCGGTATTTT
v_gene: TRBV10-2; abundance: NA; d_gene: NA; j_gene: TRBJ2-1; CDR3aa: CASKLEIPNEQFF; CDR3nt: TGCGCCAGCAAGTTAGAAATACCCAATGAGCAGTTCTTC
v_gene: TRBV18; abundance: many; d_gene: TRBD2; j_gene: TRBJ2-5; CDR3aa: CASSPRRTSGQETQYF; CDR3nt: TGTGCCAGCTCACCAAGGCGGACTAGCGGTCAAGAGACCCAGTACTTC
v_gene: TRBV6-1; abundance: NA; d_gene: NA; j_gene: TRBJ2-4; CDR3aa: CASRQDNSENIQYF; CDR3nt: TGTGCCAGCAGGCAGGACAACTCGGAAAACATTCAGTACTTC
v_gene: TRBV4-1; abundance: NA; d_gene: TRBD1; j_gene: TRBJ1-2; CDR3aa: CASSQAPGQGPYGYTF; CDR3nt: TGCGCCAGCAGCCAAGCACCGGGACAGGGGCCCTATGGCTACACCTTC
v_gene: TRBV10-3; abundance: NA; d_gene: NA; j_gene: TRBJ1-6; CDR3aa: CAISGGTGKIYNSPLHF; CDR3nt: TGTGCCATCAGTGGAGGAACAGGGAAGATTTATAATTCACCCCTCCACTTT
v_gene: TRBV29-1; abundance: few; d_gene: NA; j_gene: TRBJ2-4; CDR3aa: CSAAKDGANIQYF; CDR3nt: TGCAGCGCTGCAAAAGACGGGGCAAACATTCAGTACTTC
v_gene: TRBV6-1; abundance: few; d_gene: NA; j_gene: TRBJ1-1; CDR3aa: CASWPGTSPPEAFF; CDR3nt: TGTGCCAGCTGGCCGGGAACCAGCCCCCCTGAAGCTTTCTTT
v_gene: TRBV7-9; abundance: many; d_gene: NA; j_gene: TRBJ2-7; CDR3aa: CASSVTGREQYF; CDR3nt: TGTGCCAGCAGCGTTACAGGTCGCGAGCAGTACTTC
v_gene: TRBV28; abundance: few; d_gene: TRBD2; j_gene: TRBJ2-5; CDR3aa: CASSLSSGRGRETQYF; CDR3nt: TGTGCCAGCAGTTTATCGAGCGGGAGGGGGAGGGAGACCCAGTACTTC
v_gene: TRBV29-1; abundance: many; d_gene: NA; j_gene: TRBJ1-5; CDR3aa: CSVRTGSGNQPQHF; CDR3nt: TGCAGCGTCCGCACCGGCAGCGGCAATCAGCCCCAGCATTTT
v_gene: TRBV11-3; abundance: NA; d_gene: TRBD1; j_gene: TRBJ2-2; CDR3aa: CASSSRQGVIRELFF; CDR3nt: TGTGCCAGCAGCTCCCGACAGGGAGTTATCAGGGAGCTGTTTTTT
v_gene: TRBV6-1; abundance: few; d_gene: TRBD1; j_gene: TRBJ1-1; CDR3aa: CASRDPSWTGRNTEAFF; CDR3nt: TGTGCCAGCAGGGACCCCTCCTGGACAGGGAGGAACACTGAAGCTTTCTTT
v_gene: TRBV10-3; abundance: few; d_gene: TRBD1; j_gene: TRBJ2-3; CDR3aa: CASTGDRTTDTQYF; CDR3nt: TGTGCCAGTACCGGGGACAGAACCACAGATACGCAGTATTTT
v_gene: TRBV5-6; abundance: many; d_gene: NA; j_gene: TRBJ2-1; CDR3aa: CASSPGTPPVRQFF; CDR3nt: TGTGCCAGCAGCCCCGGGACTCCACCTGTGAGGCAGTTCTTC
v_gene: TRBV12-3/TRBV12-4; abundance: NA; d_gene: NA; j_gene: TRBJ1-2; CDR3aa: CASSFGFHYGYTF; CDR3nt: TGTGCCAGCAGTTTTGGGTTCCACTATGGCTACACCTTC
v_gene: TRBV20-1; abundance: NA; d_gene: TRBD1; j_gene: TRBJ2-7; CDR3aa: CSATDRGISYEQYF; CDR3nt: TGCAGTGCCACCGACAGGGGAATATCCTACGAGCAGTACTTC
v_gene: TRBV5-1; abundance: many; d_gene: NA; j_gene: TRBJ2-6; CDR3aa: CASSLVGWAGANVLTF; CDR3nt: TGCGCCAGCAGCTTGGTAGGTTGGGCTGGGGCCAACGTCCTGACTTTC
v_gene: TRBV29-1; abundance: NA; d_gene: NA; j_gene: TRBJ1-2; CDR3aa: CSVLRPSNYGYTF; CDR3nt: TGCAGCGTTCTCAGACCGTCGAACTATGGCTACACCTTC
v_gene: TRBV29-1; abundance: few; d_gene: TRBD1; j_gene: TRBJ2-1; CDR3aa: CSVSLPGQGAYNEQFF; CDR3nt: TGCAGCGTTAGCTTACCGGGACAGGGGGCCTACAATGAGCAGTTCTTC
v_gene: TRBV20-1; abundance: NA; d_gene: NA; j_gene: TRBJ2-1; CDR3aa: CSARGVSSYNEQFF; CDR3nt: TGCAGTGCTAGGGGGGTTAGCTCCTACAATGAGCAGTTCTTC
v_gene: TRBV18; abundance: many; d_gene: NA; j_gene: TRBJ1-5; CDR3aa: CASSPGGDQPQHF; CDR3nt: TGTGCCAGCTCACCGGGGGGAGACCAGCCCCAGCATTTT
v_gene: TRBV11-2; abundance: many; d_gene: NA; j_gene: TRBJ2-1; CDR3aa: CASSLISGNEQFF; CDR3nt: TGTGCCAGCAGCTTGATTAGCGGCAATGAGCAGTTCTTC
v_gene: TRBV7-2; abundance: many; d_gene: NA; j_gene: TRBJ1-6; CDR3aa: CASSWQASSYNSPLHF; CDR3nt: TGTGCCAGCAGCTGGCAAGCGAGCTCCTATAATTCACCCCTCCACTTT
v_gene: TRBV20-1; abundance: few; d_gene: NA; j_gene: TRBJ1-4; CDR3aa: CSARGAGSTTNEKLFF; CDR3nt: TGCAGTGCTAGGGGGGCAGGGAGTACAACTAATGAAAAACTGTTTTTT